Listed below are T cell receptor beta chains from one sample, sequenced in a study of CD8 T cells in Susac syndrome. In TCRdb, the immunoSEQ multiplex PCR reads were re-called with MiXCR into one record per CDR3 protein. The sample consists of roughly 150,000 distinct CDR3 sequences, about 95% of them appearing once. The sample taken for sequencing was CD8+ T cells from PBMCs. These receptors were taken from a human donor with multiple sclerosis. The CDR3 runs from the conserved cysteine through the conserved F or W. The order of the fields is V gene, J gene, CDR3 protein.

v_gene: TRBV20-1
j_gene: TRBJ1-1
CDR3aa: CSADLGGGTEAFF

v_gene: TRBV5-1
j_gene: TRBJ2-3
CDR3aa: CASRSREGGTDTQYF

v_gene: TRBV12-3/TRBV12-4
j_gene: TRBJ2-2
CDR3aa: CASSPRQGLNTGELFF

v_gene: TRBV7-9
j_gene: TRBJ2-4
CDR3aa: CASSPGQGRKNIQYF

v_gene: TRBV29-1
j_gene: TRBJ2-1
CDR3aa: CSVAGGARNEQFF

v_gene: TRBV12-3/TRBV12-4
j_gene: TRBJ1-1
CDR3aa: CASRPTGKAPAFF

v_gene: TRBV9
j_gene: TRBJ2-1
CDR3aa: CASSVISGGNEQFF

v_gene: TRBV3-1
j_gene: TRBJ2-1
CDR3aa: CASSRIPGQGYNEQFF

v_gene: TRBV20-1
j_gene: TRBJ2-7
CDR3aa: CSAITSGNSYEQYF

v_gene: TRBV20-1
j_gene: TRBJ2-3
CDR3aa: CSASLDTQYF

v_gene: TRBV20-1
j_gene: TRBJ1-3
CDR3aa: CSAKQQGTWTGNTIYF

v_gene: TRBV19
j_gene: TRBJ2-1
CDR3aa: CASSIDSYNEQFF

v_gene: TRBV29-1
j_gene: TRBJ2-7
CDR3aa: CSVEDSSETYEQYF

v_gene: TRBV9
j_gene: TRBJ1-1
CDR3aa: CASSVVRGTEAFF

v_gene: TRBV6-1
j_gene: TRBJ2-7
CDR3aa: CASRDYEQYF

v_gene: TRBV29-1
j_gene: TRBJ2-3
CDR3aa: CSVEAQGVWADTQYF

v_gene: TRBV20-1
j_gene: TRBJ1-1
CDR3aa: CSAPRGPEAFF

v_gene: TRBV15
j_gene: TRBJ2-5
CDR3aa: CATSREQGPQETQYF

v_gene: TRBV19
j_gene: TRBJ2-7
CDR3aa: CASSSVSGFRTYEQYF

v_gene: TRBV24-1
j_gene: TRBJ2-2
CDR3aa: CATSEGAPGELFF

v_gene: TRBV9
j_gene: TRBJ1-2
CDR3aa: CASSVGRDPGRGYTF

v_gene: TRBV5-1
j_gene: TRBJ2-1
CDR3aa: CASSSTPGQGINEQFF

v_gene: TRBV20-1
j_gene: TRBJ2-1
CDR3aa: CSASRTSGGADEQFF

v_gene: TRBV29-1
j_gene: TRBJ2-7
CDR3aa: CSAISRISYEQYF

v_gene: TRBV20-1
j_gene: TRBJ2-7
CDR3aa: CSARMGNEQYF

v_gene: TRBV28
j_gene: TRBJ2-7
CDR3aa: CASSPKGYEQYF

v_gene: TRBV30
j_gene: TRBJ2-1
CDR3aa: CAYSGYNEQFF

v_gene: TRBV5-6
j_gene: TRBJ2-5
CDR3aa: CASRQTGGGETQYF

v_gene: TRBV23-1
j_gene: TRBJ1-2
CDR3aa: CASSRLGLYGYTF

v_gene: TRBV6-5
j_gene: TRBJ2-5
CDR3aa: CASSHLAGGTQETQYF

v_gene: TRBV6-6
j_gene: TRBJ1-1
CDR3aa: CASSPGQGLGAFF

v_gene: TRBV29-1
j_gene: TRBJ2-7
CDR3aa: CSVESSRGEQYF